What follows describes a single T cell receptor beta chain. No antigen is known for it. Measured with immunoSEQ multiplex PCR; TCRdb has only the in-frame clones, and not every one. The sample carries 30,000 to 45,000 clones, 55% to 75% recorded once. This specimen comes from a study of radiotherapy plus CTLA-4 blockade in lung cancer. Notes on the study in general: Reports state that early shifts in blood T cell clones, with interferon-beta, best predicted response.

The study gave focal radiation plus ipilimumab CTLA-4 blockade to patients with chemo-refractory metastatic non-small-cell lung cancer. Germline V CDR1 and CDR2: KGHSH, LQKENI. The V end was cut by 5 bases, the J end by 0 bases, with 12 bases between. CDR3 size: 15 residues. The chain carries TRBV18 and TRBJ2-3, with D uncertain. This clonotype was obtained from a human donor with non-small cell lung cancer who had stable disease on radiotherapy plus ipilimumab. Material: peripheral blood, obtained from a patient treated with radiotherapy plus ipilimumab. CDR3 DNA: TGTGCCAGCTCAGCCGAGTTGGTTAGCACAGATACGCAGTATTTT. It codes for CASSAELVSTDTQYF.